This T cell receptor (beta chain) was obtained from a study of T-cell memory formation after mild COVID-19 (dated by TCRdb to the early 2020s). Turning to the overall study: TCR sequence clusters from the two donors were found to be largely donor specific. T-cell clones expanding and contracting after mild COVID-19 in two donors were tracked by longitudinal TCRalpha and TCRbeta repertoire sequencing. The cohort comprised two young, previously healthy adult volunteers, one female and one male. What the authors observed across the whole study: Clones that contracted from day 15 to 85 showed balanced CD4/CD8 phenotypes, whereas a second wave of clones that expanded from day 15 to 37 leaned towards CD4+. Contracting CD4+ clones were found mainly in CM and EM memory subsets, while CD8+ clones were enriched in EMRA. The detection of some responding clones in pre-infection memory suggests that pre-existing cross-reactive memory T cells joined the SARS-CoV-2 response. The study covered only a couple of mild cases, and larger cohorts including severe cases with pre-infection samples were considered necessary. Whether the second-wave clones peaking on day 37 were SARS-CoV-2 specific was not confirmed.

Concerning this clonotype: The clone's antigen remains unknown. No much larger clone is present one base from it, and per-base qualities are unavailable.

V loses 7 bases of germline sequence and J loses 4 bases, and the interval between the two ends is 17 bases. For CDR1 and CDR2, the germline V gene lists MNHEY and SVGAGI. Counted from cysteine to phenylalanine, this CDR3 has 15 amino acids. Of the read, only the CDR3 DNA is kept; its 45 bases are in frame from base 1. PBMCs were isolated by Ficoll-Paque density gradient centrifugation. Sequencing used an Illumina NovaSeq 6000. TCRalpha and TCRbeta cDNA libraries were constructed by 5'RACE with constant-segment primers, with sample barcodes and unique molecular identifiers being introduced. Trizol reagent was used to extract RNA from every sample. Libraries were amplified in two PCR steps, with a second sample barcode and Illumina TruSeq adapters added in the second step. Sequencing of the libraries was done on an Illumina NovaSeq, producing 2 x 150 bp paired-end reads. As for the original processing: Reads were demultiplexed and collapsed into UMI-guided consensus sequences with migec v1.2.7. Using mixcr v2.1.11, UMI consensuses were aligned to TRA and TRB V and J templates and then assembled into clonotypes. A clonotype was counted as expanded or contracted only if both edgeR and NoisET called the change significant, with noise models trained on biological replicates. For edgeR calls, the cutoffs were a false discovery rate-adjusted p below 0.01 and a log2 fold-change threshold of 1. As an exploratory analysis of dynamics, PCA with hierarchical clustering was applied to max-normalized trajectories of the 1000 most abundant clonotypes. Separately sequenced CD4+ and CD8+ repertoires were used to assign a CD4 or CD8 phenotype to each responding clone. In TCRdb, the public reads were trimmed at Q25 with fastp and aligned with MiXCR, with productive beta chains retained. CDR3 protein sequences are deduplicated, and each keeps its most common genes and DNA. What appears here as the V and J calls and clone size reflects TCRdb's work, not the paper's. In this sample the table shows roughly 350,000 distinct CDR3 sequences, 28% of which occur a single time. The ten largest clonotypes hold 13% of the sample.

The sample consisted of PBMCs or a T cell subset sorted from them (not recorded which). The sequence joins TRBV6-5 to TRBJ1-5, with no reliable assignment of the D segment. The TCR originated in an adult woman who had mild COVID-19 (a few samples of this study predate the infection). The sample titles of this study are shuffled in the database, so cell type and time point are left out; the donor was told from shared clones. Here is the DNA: TGTGCCAGCAAATCCAAAGCAGGTTGGAATCAGCCCCAGCATTTT. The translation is CASKSKAGWNQPQHF.